This T cell receptor beta chain is from a study of CD8+ T cells in alopecia areata. Study observations and caveats: Numerous expanded lesional clones remained in scalp and blood during tofacitinib.

Sequencing used cDNA as its template, made by extracting RNA and reverse transcribing it. Sequencing was performed with immunoSEQ multiplex PCR; in TCRdb, only in-frame clones are kept and a portion is missing. Found here are 150,000 to 200,000 clones, 50% to 65% of them singletons; the top ten hold 9.5% to 14%. About this clone: As yet, its antigen is unknown.

Treatment reported: oral pan-JAK inhibitor, 5-10 mg twice daily. The CDR3 contains 15 residues. Germline assignment: CDR1 SGHTA and CDR2 FQGNSA. Trimming shortened V by 5 bases and J by 1 base, and 14 bases separated the two germline ends. The specimen was CD8+ T cells sorted from blood, collected at week 24, from a patient treated with tofacitinib. This chain uses TRBV7-2 with TRBJ1-1; D might be TRBD1 (5 bases). The sequence was obtained from a human donor with alopecia areata. CDR3 amino acids: CASSQPPGGNTEAFF. The CDR3 DNA sequence: TGTGCCAGCAGCCAGCCCCCCGGGGGGAACACTGAAGCTTTCTTT.